This T cell receptor beta chain was found in a study of cytomegalovirus exposure and HLA in healthy donors. Sequencing was performed with immunoSEQ multiplex PCR; in TCRdb, only in-frame clones are kept and a portion is missing. The sample consists of some 80,000 clones, 95% to 97% of them appearing once. CDR3 length: 14 amino acids. Trimming took off 1 base at V and 2 bases at J, with 7 bases between the two ends. The germline gives CDR1 MGHRA, CDR2 YSYEKL. This TCR came from a woman between 18 and 29 years old in good health and CMV-seronegative. This chain joins TRBV4-1 and TRBJ2-3, with D possibly being TRBD2 (5 bases). Sequencing input: PBMCs. The CDR3 reads CASSQVLATDTQYF. The CDR3 DNA sequence: TGCGCCAGCAGCCAAGTCCTAGCCACAGATACGCAGTATTTT.